The rows below give T cell receptor beta chains drawn from one sample of a study of T-cell memory formation after mild COVID-19. TCRdb ran MiXCR on the 5' RACE reads and lists one entry per CDR3 protein. The sample comprises around 340,000 distinct CDR3 sequences, around an eighth of which are singletons, and around a fifth rests with the top ten. The material sequenced was PBMCs or a T cell subset sorted from them (not recorded which). The receptors shown here come from a man aged 18-30 years who had mild COVID-19 (a few samples of this study predate the infection). Cell type and time point are not known. CDR3s include the opening cysteine and the closing phenylalanine or tryptophan. The order of the fields is D gene, V gene, CDR3 length, J gene, clone size, CDR3 protein, CDR3 DNA. A D gene is named only where the DNA matches it firmly. Part of the rows lack a size; the others show once, few, many or a class for expanded clones.

d_call: .; v_call: TRBV6-2/TRBV6-3; cdr3_length: 12; j_call: TRBJ1-2; clone_size: .; cdr3_aa: CASSPGIYGYTF; cdr3_nt: TGTGCCAGCAGCCCCGGGATATATGGCTACACCTTC
d_call: .; v_call: TRBV15; cdr3_length: 16; j_call: TRBJ1-2; clone_size: few; cdr3_aa: CATSRVSGPRYGGYTF; cdr3_nt: TGTGCCACCAGCAGAGTATCAGGACCTAGGTACGGTGGCTACACCTTC
d_call: TRBD1; v_call: TRBV4-2; cdr3_length: 15; j_call: TRBJ2-1; clone_size: .; cdr3_aa: CASSTRTGGFNEQFF; cdr3_nt: TGTGCCAGCAGCACGCGGACAGGGGGCTTCAATGAGCAGTTCTTC
d_call: TRBD2; v_call: TRBV3-1; cdr3_length: 17; j_call: TRBJ2-1; clone_size: .; cdr3_aa: CASTRGLAGKVSGEQFF; cdr3_nt: TGTGCCAGCACCCGGGGGTTAGCGGGCAAGGTATCGGGGGAGCAGTTCTTC
d_call: .; v_call: TRBV7-2; cdr3_length: 14; j_call: TRBJ2-7; clone_size: many; cdr3_aa: CASSRSDGYDEQYF; cdr3_nt: TGTGCCAGCAGCAGATCGGACGGCTACGACGAGCAGTACTTC
d_call: TRBD1; v_call: TRBV7-6; cdr3_length: 16; j_call: TRBJ2-2; clone_size: few; cdr3_aa: CASSLGQGKITGELFF; cdr3_nt: TGTGCCAGCAGCCTAGGACAGGGGAAGATCACCGGGGAGCTGTTTTTT
d_call: .; v_call: TRBV2; cdr3_length: 13; j_call: TRBJ2-7; clone_size: .; cdr3_aa: CASSLSPSYEQYF; cdr3_nt: TGTGCCAGCAGTTTATCCCCCTCCTACGAGCAGTACTTC
d_call: .; v_call: TRBV7-2; cdr3_length: 15; j_call: TRBJ2-3; clone_size: many; cdr3_aa: CASSTLGGHTDTQYF; cdr3_nt: TGTGCCAGCAGCACCCTGGGGGGACACACAGATACGCAGTATTTT
d_call: .; v_call: TRBV15; cdr3_length: 16; j_call: TRBJ1-1; clone_size: many; cdr3_aa: CATSRGDLAENTEAFF; cdr3_nt: TGTGCCACCAGCAGAGGGGACCTAGCGGAGAACACTGAAGCTTTCTTT
d_call: .; v_call: TRBV6-2/TRBV6-3; cdr3_length: 11; j_call: TRBJ2-7; clone_size: few; cdr3_aa: CASSYRSEQYF; cdr3_nt: TGTGCCAGCAGTTACAGGTCCGAGCAGTACTTC
d_call: .; v_call: TRBV9; cdr3_length: 15; j_call: TRBJ2-1; clone_size: .; cdr3_aa: CASSVGGGENNEQFF; cdr3_nt: TGTGCCAGCAGCGTAGGAGGTGGAGAAAACAATGAGCAGTTCTTC
d_call: TRBD2; v_call: TRBV29-1; cdr3_length: 17; j_call: TRBJ2-5; clone_size: .; cdr3_aa: CSVDNVLAGARQETQYF; cdr3_nt: TGCAGCGTTGATAATGTACTAGCGGGGGCCCGGCAAGAGACCCAGTACTTC
d_call: TRBD1; v_call: TRBV10-3; cdr3_length: 18; j_call: TRBJ2-6; clone_size: .; cdr3_aa: CAISETRTGITGANVLTF; cdr3_nt: TGTGCCATCAGTGAGACGAGGACAGGGATAACCGGGGCCAACGTCCTGACTTTC
d_call: TRBD1; v_call: TRBV5-1; cdr3_length: 14; j_call: TRBJ1-1; clone_size: few; cdr3_aa: CASSFVTGASEAFF; cdr3_nt: TGCGCCAGCAGTTTTGTTACAGGGGCCTCTGAAGCTTTCTTT
d_call: .; v_call: TRBV7-3; cdr3_length: 16; j_call: TRBJ2-3; clone_size: few; cdr3_aa: CASSPGGLSNTDTQYF; cdr3_nt: TGTGCCAGCAGCCCAGGAGGCCTCTCAAACACAGATACGCAGTATTTT
d_call: .; v_call: TRBV18; cdr3_length: 12; j_call: TRBJ2-5; clone_size: .; cdr3_aa: CASSQEMETQYF; cdr3_nt: TGTGCCAGCTCACAGGAGATGGAGACCCAGTACTTC
d_call: .; v_call: TRBV5-1; cdr3_length: 15; j_call: TRBJ2-5; clone_size: few; cdr3_aa: CASSLHDPLWGTQYF; cdr3_nt: TGCGCCAGCAGCTTGCATGACCCACTTTGGGGGACCCAGTACTTC
d_call: .; v_call: TRBV5-1; cdr3_length: 14; j_call: TRBJ2-2; clone_size: many; cdr3_aa: CASLAEGNTGELFF; cdr3_nt: TGCGCCAGCCTGGCGGAGGGGAACACCGGGGAGCTGTTTTTT
d_call: TRBD1; v_call: TRBV29-1; cdr3_length: 13; j_call: TRBJ2-5; clone_size: .; cdr3_aa: CSVGTGLGETQYF; cdr3_nt: TGCAGCGTCGGGACAGGTCTTGGAGAGACCCAGTACTTC
d_call: .; v_call: TRBV2; cdr3_length: 15; j_call: TRBJ2-7; clone_size: few; cdr3_aa: CASSADISSSYEQYF; cdr3_nt: TGTGCCAGCAGCGCAGACATATCGAGCTCCTACGAGCAGTACTTC
d_call: TRBD2; v_call: TRBV12-3/TRBV12-4; cdr3_length: 16; j_call: TRBJ2-3; clone_size: many; cdr3_aa: CASNPSPAGGTDTQYF; cdr3_nt: TGTGCCAGCAACCCTAGCCCCGCGGGGGGCACAGATACGCAGTATTTT
d_call: TRBD2; v_call: TRBV7-2; cdr3_length: 17; j_call: TRBJ2-5; clone_size: .; cdr3_aa: CASSRGLAGGALQTQYF; cdr3_nt: TGTGCCAGCAGCCGGGGACTAGCGGGGGGGGCCCTTCAGACCCAGTACTTC
d_call: TRBD1; v_call: TRBV5-1; cdr3_length: 14; j_call: TRBJ2-1; clone_size: few; cdr3_aa: CASSLGLPGGEQFF; cdr3_nt: TGCGCCAGCAGCCTAGGACTGCCAGGGGGTGAGCAGTTCTTC
d_call: .; v_call: TRBV7-9; cdr3_length: 14; j_call: TRBJ1-1; clone_size: few; cdr3_aa: CASSLAGTRDEAFF; cdr3_nt: TGTGCCAGCAGCTTAGCCGGGACGAGGGATGAAGCTTTCTTT
d_call: .; v_call: TRBV5-5; cdr3_length: 13; j_call: TRBJ2-7; clone_size: few; cdr3_aa: CASSLGPPYEQYF; cdr3_nt: TGTGCCAGCAGCTTGGGGCCCCCCTACGAGCAGTACTTC
d_call: TRBD1; v_call: TRBV5-6; cdr3_length: 16; j_call: TRBJ1-6; clone_size: few; cdr3_aa: CASSRTRDRSNSPLHF; cdr3_nt: TGTGCCAGCAGCAGGACCCGGGACAGGTCTAATTCACCCCTCCACTTT
d_call: .; v_call: TRBV3-1; cdr3_length: 12; j_call: TRBJ1-1; clone_size: few; cdr3_aa: CASSQGSWKAFF; cdr3_nt: TGTGCCAGCAGCCAAGGCAGTTGGAAGGCTTTCTTT
d_call: TRBD1; v_call: TRBV6-5; cdr3_length: 16; j_call: TRBJ1-2; clone_size: many; cdr3_aa: CASSYSNFGTVYGYTF; cdr3_nt: TGTGCCAGCAGTTACTCGAATTTCGGGACAGTCTATGGCTACACCTTC
d_call: .; v_call: TRBV7-8; cdr3_length: 14; j_call: TRBJ2-1; clone_size: .; cdr3_aa: CASSGRHPGNEQFF; cdr3_nt: TGTGCCAGCAGCGGGAGACACCCCGGGAATGAGCAGTTCTTC
d_call: TRBD1; v_call: TRBV4-3; cdr3_length: 14; j_call: TRBJ1-1; clone_size: many; cdr3_aa: CASSHPDRDTEAFF; cdr3_nt: TGCGCCAGCAGCCATCCCGACAGGGACACTGAAGCTTTCTTT
d_call: TRBD1; v_call: TRBV7-9; cdr3_length: 16; j_call: TRBJ1-2; clone_size: few; cdr3_aa: CASSSQGDPLNYGYTF; cdr3_nt: TGTGCCAGCAGTTCGCAGGGGGACCCCTTAAACTATGGCTACACCTTC
d_call: TRBD2; v_call: TRBV20-1; cdr3_length: 18; j_call: TRBJ2-5; clone_size: .; cdr3_aa: CSARDLLAGGPFWETQYF; cdr3_nt: TGCAGTGCTAGAGATCTGCTAGCGGGGGGGCCCTTTTGGGAGACCCAGTACTTC
d_call: TRBD1; v_call: TRBV20-1; cdr3_length: 10; j_call: TRBJ1-1; clone_size: few; cdr3_aa: CSADRQGAFF; cdr3_nt: TGCAGTGCTGACCGACAGGGGGCTTTCTTT
d_call: .; v_call: TRBV5-1; cdr3_length: 14; j_call: TRBJ2-5; clone_size: .; cdr3_aa: CASSLVPDGETQYF; cdr3_nt: TGCGCCAGCAGCTTGGTTCCAGACGGAGAGACCCAGTACTTC
d_call: .; v_call: TRBV11-2; cdr3_length: 17; j_call: TRBJ2-1; clone_size: .; cdr3_aa: CASSLSTVLSSYNEQFF; cdr3_nt: TGTGCCAGCAGCTTATCGACAGTGCTAAGCTCCTACAATGAGCAGTTCTTC
d_call: .; v_call: TRBV3-1; cdr3_length: 16; j_call: TRBJ2-1; clone_size: few; cdr3_aa: CASSQPGVWNGDEQFF; cdr3_nt: TGTGCCAGCAGCCAACCTGGCGTCTGGAACGGCGATGAGCAGTTCTTC
d_call: .; v_call: TRBV7-8; cdr3_length: 14; j_call: TRBJ2-3; clone_size: many; cdr3_aa: CASSLADYTDTQYF; cdr3_nt: TGTGCCAGCAGCTTAGCTGATTACACAGATACGCAGTATTTT
d_call: .; v_call: TRBV4-3; cdr3_length: 16; j_call: TRBJ1-6; clone_size: .; cdr3_aa: CASSQDRGSWDSPLHF; cdr3_nt: TGCGCCAGCAGCCAAGATAGGGGCTCCTGGGATTCACCCCTCCACTTT
d_call: .; v_call: TRBV6-6; cdr3_length: 12; j_call: TRBJ1-5; clone_size: few; cdr3_aa: CASRYLNQPQHF; cdr3_nt: TGTGCCAGCAGGTATCTTAATCAGCCCCAGCATTTT